The source of this T cell receptor beta chain is a study of response to subunit inactivated influenza vaccine (dated by TCRdb to the late 2010s). Regarding the research as a whole: Deep quantitative profiling of the T cell receptor repertoire was used in the study to follow responses to a trivalent subunit inactivated influenza vaccine.

With regard to this clonotype: The antigen this receptor binds is unknown. No much larger clone exists at a distance of one base, and base qualities are not known.

What the authors observed across the whole study: It was suggested by the authors that each seasonal influenza vaccination may recruit only a limited number of new T cells.

Libraries came from RT-PCR. Sequencing took place on an Illumina HiSeq 2500. TCRdb ran its own pipeline on the public reads, namely fastp trimming at Q25 and MiXCR clone calling, and kept in-frame beta chains. Every entry covers one CDR3 protein and lists the most common genes and DNA from its rows. The sample records fewer than 750,000 distinct CDR3 sequences, about 14% of which are singletons. 11% of the sample is taken by the ten largest. The TCR sequence derives from a man in his forties or fifties who received an inactivated influenza vaccine. Donor details come from another sample of the same person, matched by shared clones. The sample here was PBMCs from blood, taken 12 days after vaccination.

The DNA sequence follows: TGTGCCAGCAGCCGTACTAGCGGGGTCCTCAATGAGCAGTTCTTC. It translates to CASSRTSGVLNEQFF. In this chain, TRBV7-2 is recombined with TRBJ2-1, and TRBD2 aligns with 10 junction nucleotides. Ends trimmed: V by 5 bases, J by 6 bases; bases unmatched to a gene: 7. Counted from cysteine to phenylalanine, this CDR3 has 15 amino acids. Of the read, only the CDR3 DNA is kept; its 45 bases are in frame from base 1. CDR1 and CDR2 (SGHTA, FQGNSA) derive from the germline V gene.